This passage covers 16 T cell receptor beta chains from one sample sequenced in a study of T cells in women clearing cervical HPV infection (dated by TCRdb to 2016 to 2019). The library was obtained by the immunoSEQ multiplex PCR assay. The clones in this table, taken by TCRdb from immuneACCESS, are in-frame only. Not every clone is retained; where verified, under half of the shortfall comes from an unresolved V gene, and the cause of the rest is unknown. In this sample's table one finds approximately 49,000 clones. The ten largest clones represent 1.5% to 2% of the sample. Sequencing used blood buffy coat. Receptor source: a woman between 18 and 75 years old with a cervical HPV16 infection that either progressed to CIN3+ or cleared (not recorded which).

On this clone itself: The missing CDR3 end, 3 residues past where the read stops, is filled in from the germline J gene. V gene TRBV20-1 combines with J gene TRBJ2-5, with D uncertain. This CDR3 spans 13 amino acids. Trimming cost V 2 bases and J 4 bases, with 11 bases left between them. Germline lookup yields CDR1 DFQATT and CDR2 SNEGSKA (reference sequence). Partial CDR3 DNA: TGCAGTGCTAGATCGCACAGTCTAGAGACC. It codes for CSARSHSLET. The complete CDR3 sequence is CSARSHSLETQYF.

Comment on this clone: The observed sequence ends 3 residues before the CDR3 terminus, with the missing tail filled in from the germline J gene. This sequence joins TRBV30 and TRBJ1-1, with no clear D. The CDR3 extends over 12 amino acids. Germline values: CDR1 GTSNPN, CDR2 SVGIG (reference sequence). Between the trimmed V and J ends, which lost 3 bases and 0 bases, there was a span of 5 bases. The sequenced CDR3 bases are TGTGCCTGGAGAGCCATGAACACTGAA. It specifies CAWRAMNTE. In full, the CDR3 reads CAWRAMNTEAFF.

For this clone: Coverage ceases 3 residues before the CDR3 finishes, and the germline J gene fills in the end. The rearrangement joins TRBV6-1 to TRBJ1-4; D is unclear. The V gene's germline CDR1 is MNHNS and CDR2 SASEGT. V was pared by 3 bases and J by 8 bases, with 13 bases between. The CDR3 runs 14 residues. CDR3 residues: CASSEFTVREKLFF. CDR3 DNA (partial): TGTGCCAGCAGTGAGTTCACAGTTCGGGAAAAA.

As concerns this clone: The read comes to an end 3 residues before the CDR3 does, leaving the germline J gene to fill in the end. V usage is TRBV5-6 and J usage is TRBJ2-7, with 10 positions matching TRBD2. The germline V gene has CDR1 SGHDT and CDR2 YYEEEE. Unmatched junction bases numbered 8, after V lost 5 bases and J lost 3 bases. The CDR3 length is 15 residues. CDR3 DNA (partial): TGTGCCAGCAGTGGACTAGCGGAGGGGCACTACGAG. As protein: CASSGLAEGHYE. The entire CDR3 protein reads CASSGLAEGHYEQYF.

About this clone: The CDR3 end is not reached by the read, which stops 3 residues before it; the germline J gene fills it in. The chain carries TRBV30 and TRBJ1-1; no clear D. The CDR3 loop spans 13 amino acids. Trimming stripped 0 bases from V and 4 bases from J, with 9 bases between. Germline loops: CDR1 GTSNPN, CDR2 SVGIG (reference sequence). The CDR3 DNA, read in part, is TGTGCCTGGAGTGTGGCGGGTAGCACTGAA. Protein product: CAWSVAGSTE. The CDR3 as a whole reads CAWSVAGSTEAFF.

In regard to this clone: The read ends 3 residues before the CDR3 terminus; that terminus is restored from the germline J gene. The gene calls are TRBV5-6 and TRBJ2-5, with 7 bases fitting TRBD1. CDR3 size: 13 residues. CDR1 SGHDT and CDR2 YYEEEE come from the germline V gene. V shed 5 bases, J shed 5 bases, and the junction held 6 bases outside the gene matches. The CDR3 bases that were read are TGTGCCAGCAGGAGACGCAGGGGGGAGACC. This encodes CASRRRRGET. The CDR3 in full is CASRRRRGETQYF.

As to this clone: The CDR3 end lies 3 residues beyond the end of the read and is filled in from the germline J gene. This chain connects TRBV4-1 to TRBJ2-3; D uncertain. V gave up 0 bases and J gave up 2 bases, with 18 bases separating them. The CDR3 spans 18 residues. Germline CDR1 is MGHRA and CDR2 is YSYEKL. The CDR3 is CASSQDPRLLALTDTQYF. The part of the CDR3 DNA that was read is TGCGCCAGCAGCCAAGATCCCAGGCTCTTGGCCCTCACAGATACG.

The covered CDR3 bases are TGTGCCAGCAGTGAAGCGCTGAGGGGGCGGAACTATGGC. Protein product: CASSEALRGRNYG. The CDR3 in full is CASSEALRGRNYGYTF. The chain links TRBV6-1 to TRBJ1-2; TRBD1 matches 7 bases. The DNA ends 3 residues before the CDR3 does, and the rest of the CDR3 is filled in from the germline J gene. With V trimmed by 0 bases and J by 2 bases, 6 bases remained unmatched. Germline CDR1 and CDR2: MNHNS and SASEGT. The CDR3 has 16 amino acids.

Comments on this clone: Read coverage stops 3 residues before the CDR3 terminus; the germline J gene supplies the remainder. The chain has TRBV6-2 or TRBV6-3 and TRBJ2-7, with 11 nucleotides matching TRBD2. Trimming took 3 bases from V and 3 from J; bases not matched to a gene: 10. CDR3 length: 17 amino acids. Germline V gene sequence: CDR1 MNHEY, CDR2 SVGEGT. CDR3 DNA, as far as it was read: TGTGCCAGCAGTTATAGAAAGGGACTAGCGGATAACTACGAG. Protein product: CASSYRKGLADNYE. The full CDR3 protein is CASSYRKGLADNYEQYF.

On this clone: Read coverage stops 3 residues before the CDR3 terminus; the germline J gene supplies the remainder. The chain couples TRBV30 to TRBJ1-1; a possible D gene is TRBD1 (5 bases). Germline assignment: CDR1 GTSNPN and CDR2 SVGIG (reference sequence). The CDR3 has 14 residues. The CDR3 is CAWRVLGAGYEAFF. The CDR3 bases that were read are TGTGCCTGGAGGGTACTTGGGGCTGGGTACGAG.

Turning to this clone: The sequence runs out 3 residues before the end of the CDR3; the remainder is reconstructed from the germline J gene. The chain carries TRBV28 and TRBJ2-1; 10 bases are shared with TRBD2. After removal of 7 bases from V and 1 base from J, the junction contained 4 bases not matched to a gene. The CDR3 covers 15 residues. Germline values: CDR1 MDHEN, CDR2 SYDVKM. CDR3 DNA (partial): TGTGCCAGCATTCTAGCGGGAGTGTCCTACAATGAG. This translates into CASILAGVSYNE. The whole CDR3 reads CASILAGVSYNEQFF.

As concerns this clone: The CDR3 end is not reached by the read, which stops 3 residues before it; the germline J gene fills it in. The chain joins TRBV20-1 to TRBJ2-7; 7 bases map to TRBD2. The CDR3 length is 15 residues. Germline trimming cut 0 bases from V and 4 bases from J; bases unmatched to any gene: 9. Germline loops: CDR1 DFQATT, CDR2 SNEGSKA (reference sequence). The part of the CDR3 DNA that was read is TGCAGTGCTAGAGATGGGAGCAGCGGGGCGTACGAG. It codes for CSARDGSSGAYE. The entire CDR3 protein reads CSARDGSSGAYEQYF.

The covered CDR3 bases are TGTGCCAGCAGCTTAGGACAGGGACCCTACGAG. Its translation is CASSLGQGPYE. The whole CDR3 reads CASSLGQGPYEQYF. This rearrangement joins TRBV11-3 to TRBJ2-7, with 7 bases identical to TRBD1. The CDR3 extends 3 residues past the end of the read, so its final part is completed from the germline J gene. The CDR3 spans 14 residues. Per the germline V gene, CDR1 is SGHNT and CDR2 is YENEEA. V was clipped by 1 base and J by 2 bases; unmatched bases: 2.

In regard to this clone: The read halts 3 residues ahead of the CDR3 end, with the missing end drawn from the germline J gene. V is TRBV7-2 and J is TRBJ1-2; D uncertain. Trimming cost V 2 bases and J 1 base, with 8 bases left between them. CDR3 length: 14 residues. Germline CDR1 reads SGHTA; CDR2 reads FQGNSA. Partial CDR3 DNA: TGTGCCAGCAGCTTAACCGGCGGTAACTATGGC. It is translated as CASSLTGGNYG. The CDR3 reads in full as CASSLTGGNYGYTF.

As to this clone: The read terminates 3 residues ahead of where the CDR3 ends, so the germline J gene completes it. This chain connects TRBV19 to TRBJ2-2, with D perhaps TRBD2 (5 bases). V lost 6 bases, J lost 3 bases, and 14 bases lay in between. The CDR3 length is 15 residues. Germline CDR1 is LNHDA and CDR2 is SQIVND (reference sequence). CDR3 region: CASSAGQSYTGELFF. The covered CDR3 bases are TGTGCCAGTAGCGCGGGCCAAAGCTACACCGGGGAG.

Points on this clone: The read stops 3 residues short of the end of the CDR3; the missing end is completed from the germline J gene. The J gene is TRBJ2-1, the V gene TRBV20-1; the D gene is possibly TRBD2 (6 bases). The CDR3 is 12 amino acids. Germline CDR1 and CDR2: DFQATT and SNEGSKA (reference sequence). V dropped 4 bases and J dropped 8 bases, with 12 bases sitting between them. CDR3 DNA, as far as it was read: TGCAGTGCTACGGGGGACGTCCATGAG. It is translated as CSATGDVHE. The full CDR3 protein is CSATGDVHEQFF.